This is a list of T cell receptor beta chains from one sample in a study of T cells in Graves' hyperthyroidism and ophthalmopathy. TCRdb redid the calling of the multiplex PCR reads with MiXCR, one entry per CDR3 protein. The sample contains 620,000 or so distinct CDR3 sequences, more than 12% of which appear only once. Input material: blood. The receptor source for this set is a woman aged 45 to 65 with Graves' ophthalmopathy. Both conserved end residues are part of each CDR3. D genes are given only for firm matches. Clone sizes are given selectively: once, few, many, or a class where the clone is expanded.

cdr3_aa: CASSPPAGDRETQYF
cdr3_nt: TGTGCCAGCTCACCACCGGCAGGGGATCGAGAGACCCAGTACTTC
d_call: .
j_call: TRBJ2-5
clone_size: many
v_call: TRBV18

cdr3_aa: CSAMLAGRYNEQFF
cdr3_nt: TGCAGTGCTATGCTAGCGGGCAGATACAATGAGCAGTTCTTC
d_call: TRBD2
j_call: TRBJ2-1
clone_size: .
v_call: TRBV20-1

cdr3_aa: CASSSGTSAGETQYF
cdr3_nt: TGTGCCAGCAGCTCGGGGACTAGCGCGGGAGAGACCCAGTACTTC
d_call: TRBD2
j_call: TRBJ2-5
clone_size: many
v_call: TRBV5-5

cdr3_aa: CASSQVSSPQMGVSF
cdr3_nt: TGCGCCAGCAGCCAAGTAAGCTCCCCCCAAATGGGAGTGAGTTTC
d_call: .
j_call: TRBJ2-6
clone_size: few
v_call: TRBV4-3

cdr3_aa: CSATSGRSLVLDTQYF
cdr3_nt: TGCAGTGCTACTAGCGGGAGATCACTGGTCTTAGATACGCAGTATTTT
d_call: TRBD2
j_call: TRBJ2-3
clone_size: many
v_call: TRBV20-1

cdr3_aa: CTSSDAGRGETQCF
cdr3_nt: TGTACCAGCAGTGACGCAGGGCGGGGGGAGACCCAGTGCTTC
d_call: TRBD2
j_call: TRBJ2-5
clone_size: .
v_call: TRBV6-1

cdr3_aa: CASSQDPAGAMSTEAFF
cdr3_nt: TGCGCCAGCAGCCAAGATCCGGCAGGGGCGATGAGCACTGAAGCTTTCTTT
d_call: .
j_call: TRBJ1-1
clone_size: few
v_call: TRBV4-3

cdr3_aa: CASRLTGGGQPQHF
cdr3_nt: TGTGCCAGCAGGCTCACAGGGGGTGGTCAGCCCCAGCATTTT
d_call: TRBD1
j_call: TRBJ1-5
clone_size: few
v_call: TRBV6-2/TRBV6-3

cdr3_aa: CASSQKMTSGSRNEQFF
cdr3_nt: TGTGCCAGCAGCCAGAAAATGACTAGCGGGAGTCGGAATGAGCAGTTCTTC
d_call: TRBD2
j_call: TRBJ2-1
clone_size: many
v_call: TRBV11-2

cdr3_aa: CASSFFAAAYEQYF
cdr3_nt: TGTGCCAGCAGTTTTTTTGCAGCCGCCTACGAGCAGTACTTC
d_call: .
j_call: TRBJ2-7
clone_size: .
v_call: TRBV12-3/TRBV12-4

cdr3_aa: CASSWFRGPREDEKLFF
cdr3_nt: TGTGCCAGCAGTTGGTTTCGGGGGCCTAGGGAGGATGAAAAACTGTTTTTT
d_call: .
j_call: TRBJ1-4
clone_size: .
v_call: TRBV12-3/TRBV12-4

cdr3_aa: CASSYEGISNQPQHF
cdr3_nt: TGTGCCAGCAGTTACGAGGGGATTAGCAATCAGCCCCAGCATTTT
d_call: .
j_call: TRBJ1-5
clone_size: few
v_call: TRBV6-5

cdr3_aa: CASSPGQLRAYEQYF
cdr3_nt: TGTGCCAGCAGTCCCGGACAGTTAAGGGCCTACGAGCAGTACTTC
d_call: .
j_call: TRBJ2-7
clone_size: many
v_call: TRBV3-1

cdr3_aa: CASCEGFGGYTF
cdr3_nt: TGTGCCAGCTGCGAGGGTTTCGGTGGCTACACCTTC
d_call: .
j_call: TRBJ1-2
clone_size: few
v_call: TRBV6-2/TRBV6-3

cdr3_aa: CAWSVRPFHQPQHF
cdr3_nt: TGTGCCTGGAGTGTACGACCTTTCCATCAGCCCCAGCATTTT
d_call: .
j_call: TRBJ1-5
clone_size: many
v_call: TRBV30

cdr3_aa: CAHRLADTETQYF
cdr3_nt: TGTGCCCACCGACTAGCGGATACAGAGACCCAGTACTTC
d_call: TRBD2
j_call: TRBJ2-5
clone_size: many
v_call: TRBV28

cdr3_aa: CASSLGGPGRANNYGYTF
cdr3_nt: TGTGCCAGCAGCTTAGGGGGTCCAGGCAGGGCTAACAACTATGGCTACACCTTC
d_call: .
j_call: TRBJ1-2
clone_size: few
v_call: TRBV11-3

cdr3_aa: CASSEISAYEQYF
cdr3_nt: TGTGCCAGCAGTGAAATAAGTGCCTACGAGCAGTACTTC
d_call: .
j_call: TRBJ2-7
clone_size: few
v_call: TRBV6-1

cdr3_aa: CALKGLEGNQPQHF
cdr3_nt: TGTGCCTTAAAAGGTCTAGAGGGGAATCAGCCCCAGCATTTT
d_call: .
j_call: TRBJ1-5
clone_size: many
v_call: TRBV30

cdr3_aa: CASSQERQGYEAFF
cdr3_nt: TGCGCCAGCAGCCAGGAACGACAGGGCTATGAAGCTTTCTTT
d_call: TRBD1
j_call: TRBJ1-1
clone_size: few
v_call: TRBV4-1

cdr3_aa: CASSAGAGVSPLHF
cdr3_nt: TGTGCCAGCAGCGCAGGGGCGGGGGTTTCACCCCTCCACTTT
d_call: .
j_call: TRBJ1-6
clone_size: .
v_call: TRBV12-3/TRBV12-4

cdr3_aa: CASSIQGGAGATDTQYF
cdr3_nt: TGCGCCAGCAGCATCCAGGGGGGAGCGGGAGCCACAGATACGCAGTATTTT
d_call: .
j_call: TRBJ2-3
clone_size: .
v_call: TRBV5-1

cdr3_aa: CASSPPKSLSGREYNEQFF
cdr3_nt: TGTGCCAGCTCACCCCCCAAGAGCCTTAGCGGGAGGGAGTACAATGAGCAGTTCTTC
d_call: TRBD2
j_call: TRBJ2-1
clone_size: many
v_call: TRBV18

cdr3_aa: CASSPLLAGGINEQFF
cdr3_nt: TGTGCCAGCAGCCCCCTACTAGCGGGAGGAATCAATGAGCAGTTCTTC
d_call: TRBD2
j_call: TRBJ2-1
clone_size: many
v_call: TRBV6-1

cdr3_aa: CASSPRTGGEKLFF
cdr3_nt: TGTGCCAGCTCACCTCGGACAGGGGGCGAAAAACTGTTTTTT
d_call: TRBD1
j_call: TRBJ1-4
clone_size: many
v_call: TRBV18

cdr3_aa: CASSLGQRLAGGSYNEQFF
cdr3_nt: TGTGCCAGCAGCTTGGGACAGCGACTAGCGGGAGGGTCCTACAATGAGCAGTTCTTC
d_call: TRBD2
j_call: TRBJ2-1
clone_size: few
v_call: TRBV7-9

cdr3_aa: CASSPPTGTGELFF
cdr3_nt: TGTGCCAGCAGCCCCCCGACAGGGACGGGGGAGCTGTTTTTT
d_call: TRBD1
j_call: TRBJ2-2
clone_size: many
v_call: TRBV12-3/TRBV12-4

cdr3_aa: CASSSPTDAQYF
cdr3_nt: TGTGCCAGCAGTTCCCCGACAGATGCGCAGTATTTT
d_call: .
j_call: TRBJ2-3
clone_size: .
v_call: TRBV28

cdr3_aa: CASSLEVEIGYTF
cdr3_nt: TGCGCCAGCAGCTTGGAGGTGGAGATTGGCTACACCTTC
d_call: .
j_call: TRBJ1-2
clone_size: many
v_call: TRBV5-1

cdr3_aa: CSALNSGRRYEQFF
cdr3_nt: TGCAGTGCTCTTAATAGCGGGAGAAGGTATGAGCAGTTCTTC
d_call: TRBD2
j_call: TRBJ2-1
clone_size: many
v_call: TRBV20-1

cdr3_aa: CSARRDRNQPQHF
cdr3_nt: TGCAGTGCTAGACGGGACAGAAATCAGCCCCAGCATTTT
d_call: TRBD1
j_call: TRBJ1-5
clone_size: .
v_call: TRBV20-1

cdr3_aa: CASSPQKAYNEQFF
cdr3_nt: TGTGCCAGCTCACCACAGAAGGCATACAATGAGCAGTTCTTC
d_call: .
j_call: TRBJ2-1
clone_size: few
v_call: TRBV18

cdr3_aa: CASSEDYEQYF
cdr3_nt: TGTGCCAGCAGTGAAGACTACGAGCAGTACTTC
d_call: .
j_call: TRBJ2-7
clone_size: many
v_call: TRBV6-1

cdr3_aa: CASSQDRGSGRADTQYF
cdr3_nt: TGTGCCAGCAGCCAAGATCGGGGTAGCGGGAGAGCAGATACGCAGTATTTT
d_call: TRBD2
j_call: TRBJ2-3
clone_size: .
v_call: TRBV4-2

cdr3_aa: CASSPRTSAYNEQFF
cdr3_nt: TGTGCCAGCAGCCCCAGGACTAGCGCCTACAATGAGCAGTTCTTC
d_call: TRBD2
j_call: TRBJ2-1
clone_size: many
v_call: TRBV7-3

cdr3_aa: CSVGQLANTGELFF
cdr3_nt: TGCAGCGTAGGACAGCTCGCGAACACCGGGGAGCTGTTTTTT
d_call: .
j_call: TRBJ2-2
clone_size: many
v_call: TRBV29-1

cdr3_aa: CASSWTGYNYGYTF
cdr3_nt: TGTGCCAGCAGCTGGACAGGGTACAACTATGGCTACACCTTC
d_call: TRBD1
j_call: TRBJ1-2
clone_size: .
v_call: TRBV7-9

cdr3_aa: CASSQTTPGQGRAFF
cdr3_nt: TGTGCCAGCAGTCAAACCACCCCCGGACAGGGAAGAGCTTTCTTT
d_call: TRBD1
j_call: TRBJ1-1
clone_size: few
v_call: TRBV27

cdr3_aa: CASRTGGSSYNEQFF
cdr3_nt: TGTGCCAGCCGGACAGGGGGAAGCTCCTACAATGAGCAGTTCTTC
d_call: TRBD1
j_call: TRBJ2-1
clone_size: many
v_call: TRBV28

cdr3_aa: CASSVVGGQGLSSGANVLTF
cdr3_nt: TGTGCCAGCAGCGTAGTAGGGGGACAGGGGCTAAGCTCTGGGGCCAACGTCCTGACTTTC
d_call: TRBD1
j_call: TRBJ2-6
clone_size: many
v_call: TRBV9

cdr3_aa: CASSKIAGAEYGELFF
cdr3_nt: TGTGCCAGCAGCAAGATAGCGGGAGCTGAATACGGGGAGCTGTTTTTT
d_call: TRBD2
j_call: TRBJ2-2
clone_size: few
v_call: TRBV6-1

cdr3_aa: CSARPLAGGPGELFF
cdr3_nt: TGCAGTGCTAGGCCCCTAGCGGGAGGGCCCGGGGAGCTGTTTTTT
d_call: TRBD2
j_call: TRBJ2-2
clone_size: many
v_call: TRBV20-1

cdr3_aa: CASSKLTSGRGPSYEQYF
cdr3_nt: TGTGCCAGCTCTAAGCTGACTAGCGGGAGAGGGCCCTCCTACGAGCAGTACTTC
d_call: TRBD2
j_call: TRBJ2-7
clone_size: many
v_call: TRBV28

cdr3_aa: CAWQTGTGNTGELFF
cdr3_nt: TGTGCCTGGCAGACCGGGACAGGGAACACCGGGGAGCTGTTTTTT
d_call: TRBD1
j_call: TRBJ2-2
clone_size: few
v_call: TRBV30

cdr3_aa: CSAKTSGRADTQYF
cdr3_nt: TGCAGTGCAAAGACTAGCGGGAGAGCAGATACGCAGTATTTT
d_call: TRBD2
j_call: TRBJ2-3
clone_size: many
v_call: TRBV20-1

cdr3_aa: CASSSRSGNEQYF
cdr3_nt: TGTGCCAGCAGTTCCCGTTCCGGGAACGAGCAGTACTTC
d_call: .
j_call: TRBJ2-7
clone_size: few
v_call: TRBV6-2/TRBV6-3

cdr3_aa: CSVDRTSIPDTQYF
cdr3_nt: TGCAGCGTTGATCGGACTAGCATCCCAGATACGCAGTATTTT
d_call: TRBD2
j_call: TRBJ2-3
clone_size: few
v_call: TRBV29-1

cdr3_aa: CASSLELGGGELFF
cdr3_nt: TGTGCCAGCAGCTTAGAGCTTGGGGGCGGGGAGCTGTTTTTT
d_call: .
j_call: TRBJ2-2
clone_size: few
v_call: TRBV11-3

cdr3_aa: CASSWGLAVHKGTQYF
cdr3_nt: TGTGCCAGCAGCTGGGGACTAGCGGTCCACAAAGGGACCCAGTACTTC
d_call: TRBD2
j_call: TRBJ2-5
clone_size: .
v_call: TRBV7-6

cdr3_aa: CASSFAEPGQVNSPLHF
cdr3_nt: TGTGCCAGCAGTTTCGCCGAACCAGGACAGGTTAATTCACCCCTCCACTTT
d_call: TRBD1
j_call: TRBJ1-6
clone_size: few
v_call: TRBV27

cdr3_aa: CASSYLIGTSDYNEQFF
cdr3_nt: TGTGCCAGCAGTTACCTCATAGGGACTAGCGACTACAATGAGCAGTTCTTC
d_call: TRBD2
j_call: TRBJ2-1
clone_size: few
v_call: TRBV6-2/TRBV6-3

cdr3_aa: CASSVRWVGSPSTDTQYF
cdr3_nt: TGTGCCAGCAGCGTAAGATGGGTTGGTAGCCCTAGCACAGATACGCAGTATTTT
d_call: .
j_call: TRBJ2-3
clone_size: few
v_call: TRBV9

cdr3_aa: CASSYSTWQPLPQYF
cdr3_nt: TGTGCCAGCAGTTACTCGACCTGGCAGCCTCTTCCGCAGTACTTC
d_call: .
j_call: TRBJ2-7
clone_size: many
v_call: TRBV6-5

cdr3_aa: CSASPSGISTDTQYF
cdr3_nt: TGCAGTGCTAGCCCTAGCGGGATAAGCACAGATACGCAGTATTTT
d_call: TRBD2
j_call: TRBJ2-3
clone_size: few
v_call: TRBV20-1

cdr3_aa: CASNIVGARIAEAFF
cdr3_nt: TGTGCCAGCAATATCGTGGGGGCGCGAATCGCTGAAGCTTTCTTT
d_call: .
j_call: TRBJ1-1
clone_size: many
v_call: TRBV6-2/TRBV6-3